A single T cell receptor (beta chain) is shown here with its context. Its recognized antigen is unknown. Per-nucleotide qualities are absent, and no much larger clonotype sits a single base away. Here V drops 8 bases and J drops 3 bases, and the junction holds 4 bases not matched to any gene. There are 14 amino acids in the CDR3, from cysteine to phenylalanine inclusive. Only CDR3 DNA remains: 42 bases, in frame from the first base. The germline V gene gives CDR1 as MDHEN and CDR2 as SYDVKM. The data derive from a study of blood T cell repertoires in COVID-19 (dated by TCRdb to 2018 to 2021). With regard to the full study: Samples covering the acute and convalescent phases of COVID-19 were provided by collaborators in the United States, Italy and Spain. Deeply sampled blood TCRbeta repertoires from subjects exposed to, actively infected with, or recovered from COVID-19 were included in the dataset. Nearly every sample came with metadata listing a de-identified subject ID, COVID-19 status, age in years and sex. The repertoires were released in a freely available public database intended as a resource for research on the immune response to SARS-CoV-2. Where HLA class I and class II types were available, the types were taken from metadata supplied by the sample provider, not from assay-based typing. The samples were drawn from two sources: the first 160 participants of the ongoing ImmuneRACE study, and 950 to 1,500 subjects contributed by 6 global collaborators. The prospective study material was composed of cDNA or gDNA derived from T cells, B-cell-depleted T cells, or PBMCs. Beyond this particular receptor, the publication reports: The quantity of clinical and demographic metadata differed by source and by participant and was supplied without curation.

Whole blood was collected in K2EDTA tubes by collaborating institutions according to the institutions' own protocols. For TCRbeta analysis, collaborators shipped samples in one of three forms: frozen whole blood, isolated PBMCs, or DNA extracted from either of those sample types. TCRbeta CDR3 regions were amplified from genomic DNA by means of the immunoSEQ Assay, a bias-controlled multiplex PCR. The original methods were these. The number of nucleated cells in each sample was estimated by amplification of reference gene primers within the assay. Sequence reads were collapsed and filtered to measure the absolute abundance of every unique TCRbeta CDR3 rearrangement. Productive Simpson clonality was computed per sample as the square root of Simpson's diversity index over productive rearrangements. TCRdb re-hosts the immuneACCESS table, in-frame sequences only. Its copies lack some clones; in the studies checked, an unresolved V gene accounts for under half of them, and the cause for the rest is not known. Clone size and V and J calls were adopted from that table, with D and trimming inferred from the DNA. This sample comprises about 260,000 clones, around 84% of them detected only once. The leading ten clones occupy around 4.2% of the sample.

Sequenced sample: peripheral blood. The TCR sequence derives from a man in his sixties with acute or convalescent COVID-19. The rearranged segments are TRBV28 and TRBJ2-3; 11 bases in the junction line up with TRBD1. The CDR3 reads as follows: CASLDRGRTDTQYF. The sequenced DNA is TGTGCCAGCCTGGACAGGGGGCGTACAGATACGCAGTATTTT.